A selection of T cell receptor beta chains follows, all from one sample in a study of CD8+ T cells in alopecia areata. Here immunoSEQ multiplex PCR was the method, and the copy in TCRdb shows in-frame clones only, minus some. This sample carries about 130,000 clones, around 60% of them seen once, and the ten largest clones take about 4.9%. Here the sequenced sample was CD4+ T cells sorted from blood, taken at week 0. The receptors shown here come from a human donor with alopecia areata. CDR3s include the opening cysteine and the closing phenylalanine or tryptophan. A D gene is named only where the DNA matches it firmly. Expanded clones are given a class, and other clones once, few, many or no size at all.

>.|TRBJ2-1|TRBV7-6|.
CASSPTLSYNEQFF
TGTGCCAGCAGTCCGACACTCTCCTACAATGAGCAGTTCTTC
>.|TRBJ2-4|TRBV5-1|.
CASSQDSSKNIQYF
TGCGCCAGCAGCCAGGACAGCTCCAAAAACATTCAGTACTTC
>.|TRBJ2-5|TRBV7-8|.
CASSSHLGQGQETQYF
TGTGCCAGCAGCTCCCACCTGGGACAAGGCCAAGAGACCCAGTACTTC
>.|TRBJ2-5|TRBV4-2|.
CASSPTSTRGETQYF
TGTGCCAGCAGCCCAACATCTACCAGGGGAGAGACCCAGTACTTC
>TRBD2|TRBJ2-5|TRBV7-9|.
CASSLAVAGVETQYF
TGTGCCAGCAGCTTAGCGGTAGCGGGAGTGGAGACCCAGTACTTC
>TRBD2|TRBJ2-3|TRBV7-2|.
CASSLRTSGGWVTDTQYF
TGTGCCAGCAGCTTAAGGACTAGCGGGGGTTGGGTCACAGATACGCAGTATTTT
>TRBD2|TRBJ2-1|TRBV19|few
CASSMSSGSISSYNEQFF
TGTGCCAGTAGTATGTCTAGCGGGAGCATAAGCTCCTACAATGAGCAGTTCTTC
>TRBD2|TRBJ2-3|TRBV2|.
CASRPGLASFTDTQYF
TGTGCCAGCAGGCCGGGACTAGCGAGCTTCACAGATACGCAGTATTTT
>.|TRBJ2-7|TRBV28|once
CASSLVDLFGEQYF
TGTGCCAGCAGTTTGGTCGACCTGTTTGGCGAGCAGTACTTC
>.|TRBJ2-5|TRBV7-9|.
CASSLMGEETQYF
TGTGCCAGCAGCTTGATGGGAGAAGAGACCCAGTACTTC
>.|TRBJ2-3|TRBV30|.
CAWSNDEGSGTDTQYF
TGTGCCTGGAGTAATGATGAGGGATCCGGCACAGATACGCAGTATTTT
>.|TRBJ1-1|TRBV27|.
CASSSPRGFRDNTEAFF
TGTGCCAGCAGTTCACCACGGGGATTTAGGGATAACACTGAAGCTTTCTTT
>.|TRBJ1-3|TRBV29-1|few
CSVGGIRGSSGNTIYF
TGCAGCGTTGGGGGGATTCGGGGAAGCTCTGGAAACACCATATATTTT
>.|TRBJ2-7|TRBV30|.
CAWSVGSPGDEQYF
TGTGCCTGGAGTGTTGGGTCTCCAGGGGACGAGCAGTACTTC
>.|TRBJ2-7|TRBV10-3|.
CAISATGYSYEQYF
TGTGCCATCAGTGCGACGGGTTACTCCTACGAGCAGTACTTC
>TRBD1|TRBJ2-7|TRBV13|.
CASTPWTGPPYEQYF
TGTGCCAGCACCCCCTGGACAGGGCCACCCTACGAGCAGTACTTC
>.|TRBJ2-5|TRBV9|few
CASSVSGLQETQYF
TGTGCCAGCAGCGTATCGGGGCTACAAGAGACCCAGTACTTC
>.|TRBJ1-2|TRBV7-2|.
CASSLYKEYYGYTF
TGTGCCAGCAGTTTATACAAGGAGTACTATGGCTACACCTTC
>TRBD1|TRBJ1-2|TRBV5-6|few
CASSSTGGAYGYTF
TGTGCCAGCAGCTCGACAGGGGGCGCCTATGGCTACACCTTC
>.|TRBJ1-1|TRBV2|.
CAGLRDIGNTEAFF
TGTGCCGGCCTTAGGGACATCGGGAACACTGAAGCTTTCTTT
>TRBD1|TRBJ1-2|TRBV6-5|.
CASSYSVTGDYGYTF
TGTGCCAGCAGTTACTCCGTGACAGGGGACTATGGCTACACCTTC
>TRBD1|TRBJ1-5|TRBV28|once
CASRVGTGSPQKPQHF
TGTGCCAGCAGGGTAGGGACAGGGTCTCCGCAGAAGCCCCAGCATTTT
>.|TRBJ2-2|TRBV7-2|.
CASSRIPRGGGAGELFF
TGTGCCAGCAGCCGGATCCCCCGGGGAGGGGGCGCCGGGGAGCTGTTTTTT
>TRBD1|TRBJ1-2|TRBV29-1|.
CSVRGQGAYGYTF
TGCAGCGTTCGAGGACAGGGGGCCTATGGCTACACCTTC
>TRBD1|TRBJ2-7|TRBV7-2|.
CASSPRTGFYEQYF
TGTGCCAGCAGCCCCCGGACAGGATTCTACGAGCAGTACTTC
>TRBD2|TRBJ2-3|TRBV30|.
CACQTSGKVDTQYF
TGTGCCTGCCAGACTAGCGGGAAGGTAGATACGCAGTATTTT
>.|TRBJ1-1|TRBV6-5|.
CASSSAGTTNTEAFF
TGTGCCAGCAGTTCGGCGGGGACAACTAACACTGAAGCTTTCTTT
>.|TRBJ1-5|TRBV19|few
CASSTAPSNQPQHF
TGTGCCAGTAGTACGGCACCTAGCAATCAGCCCCAGCATTTT
>TRBD2|TRBJ2-1|TRBV28|.
CASTTPGGTTDEQFF
TGTGCCAGCACTACTCCGGGGGGGACTACCGATGAGCAGTTCTTC
>.|TRBJ1-5|TRBV11-2|few
CASSSDRHGNQPQHF
TGTGCCAGCAGCTCCGACAGGCATGGCAATCAGCCCCAGCATTTT
>.|TRBJ2-5|TRBV7-2|.
CASTGPGSAQETQYF
TGTGCCAGCACGGGACCGGGGTCGGCGCAAGAGACCCAGTACTTC
>.|TRBJ2-4|TRBV4-2|.
CASSQAEGAGSISYIQYF
TGTGCCAGCAGCCAAGCAGAGGGGGCGGGAAGTATTTCTTACATTCAGTACTTC
>.|TRBJ1-5|TRBV5-1|.
CASSLDGGGVQPQHF
TGCGCCAGCAGCTTGGATGGCGGGGGGGTTCAGCCCCAGCATTTT
>.|TRBJ2-2|TRBV7-9|.
CASSLRGPPGNTGELFF
TGTGCCAGCAGCTTACGCGGCCCACCGGGGAACACCGGGGAGCTGTTTTTT
>TRBD1|TRBJ1-5|TRBV27|few
CASSPYRGPAQPQHF
TGTGCCAGCAGTCCCTACAGGGGGCCAGCTCAGCCCCAGCATTTT
>.|TRBJ2-5|TRBV11-1|.
CASSPRPGETQYF
TGTGCCAGCAGTCCGCGGCCTGGGGAGACCCAGTACTTC
>TRBD2|TRBJ2-3|TRBV18|few
CASSPGLAGTDTQYF
TGTGCCAGCTCACCCGGACTAGCGGGGACAGATACGCAGTATTTT
>TRBD1|TRBJ2-7|TRBV5-1|.
CASSLGGTGPYEQYF
TGCGCCAGCAGCTTGGGAGGGACAGGGCCCTACGAGCAGTACTTC
>TRBD1|TRBJ1-2|TRBV27|few
CASGQGLSGLGYTF
TGTGCCAGTGGACAGGGTTTATCCGGCCTTGGCTACACCTTC
>TRBD1|TRBJ2-2|TRBV19|.
CASSSPRDRGTGELFF
TGTGCCAGTAGTTCCCCCCGGGACAGGGGCACCGGGGAGCTGTTTTTT
>.|TRBJ1-2|TRBV6-5|.
CASSRGHFYGYTF
TGTGCCAGCAGCAGGGGACATTTTTATGGCTACACCTTC
>.|TRBJ2-1|TRBV5-1|.
CASSLGLRRREGGNEQFF
TGCGCCAGCAGCTTGGGGCTCAGGCGGCGGGAAGGAGGCAATGAGCAGTTCTTC
>.|TRBJ2-3|TRBV5-5|.
CASSSLPGGSTDTQYF
TGTGCCAGCAGCTCCTTGCCGGGGGGCAGCACAGATACGCAGTATTTT
>.|TRBJ2-3|TRBV5-1|few
CASSAGSSTDTQYF
TGCGCCAGCAGCGCGGGGTCTAGCACAGATACGCAGTATTTT
>.|TRBJ2-7|TRBV2|.
CASSVSPGRGEQYF
TGTGCCAGCAGCGTCTCCCCAGGGCGTGGCGAGCAGTACTTC
>TRBD2|TRBJ2-3|TRBV2|.
CASTRLATPDTQYF
TGTGCCAGCACCCGACTAGCGACCCCAGATACGCAGTATTTT
>.|TRBJ2-7|TRBV7-9|.
CASSYTPDEQYF
TGTGCCAGCAGCTATACCCCCGACGAGCAGTACTTC
>.|TRBJ1-1|TRBV5-1|.
CASRLRSGTSNTEAFF
TGCGCCAGCAGACTGCGTTCCGGGACATCGAACACTGAAGCTTTCTTT
>.|TRBJ2-3|TRBV29-1|few
CSVVLGGGPDTQYF
TGCAGCGTCGTCCTTGGGGGGGGCCCAGATACGCAGTATTTT
>.|TRBJ2-7|TRBV5-1|.
CASSLQTRLTEQYF
TGCGCCAGCAGCTTGCAAACCCGACTTACCGAGCAGTACTTC
>TRBD2|TRBJ2-3|TRBV2|once
CASSVTAGDTDTQYF
TGTGCCAGCAGTGTCACCGCGGGGGACACAGATACGCAGTATTTT